This T cell receptor (beta chain) emerged from a study of regulatory T cells in long-lasting Graves disease. Across the whole study: Graves' patients (newly diagnosed) had been on antithyroid drugs under 3 months.

Time point given: newly diagnosed GD, antithyroid drugs for less than 3 months. PBMC RNA was the source of the TCR library. Assembly of TCR beta libraries relied on iRepertoire HTBI primers together with Arm-PCR of CDR3 regions. TCRdb processed the multiplex PCR reads anew with MiXCR; each CDR3 protein has one entry. The sample records roughly 380,000 distinct CDR3 sequences, about a sixth being singletons. This clonotype was detected many times. CDR1 is SGHTA, CDR2 FQGNSA, per germline. The CDR3 runs 17 residues. After removal of 3 bases from V and 5 bases from J, the junction contained 13 bases not matched to a gene.

V usage is TRBV7-2 and J usage is TRBJ2-5; 9 bases agree with TRBD2. The sequence was obtained from a female donor with Graves disease. The sample in question was peripheral blood mononuclear cells (PBMCs), obtained at new diagnosis, from a patient treated with antithyroid drugs. The CDR3 sequence: CASSLTRAGGGGETQYF. In DNA, the CDR3 is TGTGCCAGCAGCTTGACAAGAGCGGGAGGCGGAGGGGAGACCCAGTACTTC.